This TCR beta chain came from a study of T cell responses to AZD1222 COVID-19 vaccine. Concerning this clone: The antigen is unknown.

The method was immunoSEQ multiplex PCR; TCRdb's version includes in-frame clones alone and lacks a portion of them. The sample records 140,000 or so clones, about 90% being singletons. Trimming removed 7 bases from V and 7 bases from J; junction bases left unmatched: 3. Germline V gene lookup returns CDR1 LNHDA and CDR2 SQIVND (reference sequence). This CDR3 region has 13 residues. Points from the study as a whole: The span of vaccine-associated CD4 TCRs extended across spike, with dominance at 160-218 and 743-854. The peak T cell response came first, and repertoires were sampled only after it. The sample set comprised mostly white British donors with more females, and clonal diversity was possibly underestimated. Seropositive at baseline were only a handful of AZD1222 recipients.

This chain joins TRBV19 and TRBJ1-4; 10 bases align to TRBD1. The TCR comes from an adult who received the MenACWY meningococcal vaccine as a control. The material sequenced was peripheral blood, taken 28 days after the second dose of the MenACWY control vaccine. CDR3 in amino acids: CASTRDRGEKLFF. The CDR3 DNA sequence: TGTGCCAGTACCCGGGACAGGGGTGAAAAACTGTTTTTT.